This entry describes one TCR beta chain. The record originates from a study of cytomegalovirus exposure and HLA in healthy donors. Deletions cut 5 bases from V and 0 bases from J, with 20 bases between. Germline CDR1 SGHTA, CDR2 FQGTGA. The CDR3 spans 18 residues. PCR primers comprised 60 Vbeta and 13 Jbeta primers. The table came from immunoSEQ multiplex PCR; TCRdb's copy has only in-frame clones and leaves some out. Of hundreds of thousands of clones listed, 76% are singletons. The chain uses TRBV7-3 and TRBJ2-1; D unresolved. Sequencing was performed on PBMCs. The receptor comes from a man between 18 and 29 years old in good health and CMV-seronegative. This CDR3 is CASSSSVETFRSYNEQFF. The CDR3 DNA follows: TGTGCCAGCAGCAGCTCAGTGGAGACGTTCCGCTCCTACAATGAGCAGTTCTTC.